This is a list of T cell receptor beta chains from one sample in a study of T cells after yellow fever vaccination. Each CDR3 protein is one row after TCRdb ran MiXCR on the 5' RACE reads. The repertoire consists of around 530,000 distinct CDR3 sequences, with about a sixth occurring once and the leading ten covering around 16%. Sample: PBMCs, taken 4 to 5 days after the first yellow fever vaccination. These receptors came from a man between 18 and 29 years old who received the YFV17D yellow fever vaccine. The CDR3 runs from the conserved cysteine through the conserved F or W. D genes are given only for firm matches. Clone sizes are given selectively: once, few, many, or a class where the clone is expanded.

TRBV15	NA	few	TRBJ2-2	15	CATSGRDFHTGELFF	TGTGCCACCAGCGGCCGGGACTTTCACACCGGGGAGCTGTTTTTT
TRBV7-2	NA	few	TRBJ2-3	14	CASRNQRGSDTQYF	TGTGCCAGCAGGAACCAAAGGGGGTCAGATACGCAGTATTTT
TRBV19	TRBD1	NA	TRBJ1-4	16	CASKLWEGATNEKLFF	TGTGCCAGTAAACTCTGGGAGGGGGCGACTAATGAAAAACTGTTTTTT
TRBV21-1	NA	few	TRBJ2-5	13	CASRRPGKETQYF	TGTGCCAGCAGAAGACCAGGGAAAGAGACCCAGTACTTC
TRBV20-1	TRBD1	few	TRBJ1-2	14	CSAREGTALYGYTF	TGCAGTGCTAGAGAGGGGACAGCACTCTATGGCTACACCTTC
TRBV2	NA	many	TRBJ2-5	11	CASSSEETQYF	TGTGCCAGCAGCTCCGAAGAGACCCAGTACTTC
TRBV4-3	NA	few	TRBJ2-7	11	CASSHYYEQYF	TGCGCCAGCAGCCACTACTACGAGCAGTACTTC
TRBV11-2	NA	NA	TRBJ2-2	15	CASSPREERTGELFF	TGTGCCAGCAGCCCAAGGGAGGAACGGACCGGGGAGCTGTTTTTT
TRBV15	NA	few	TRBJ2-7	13	CATSIGTMSEQYF	TGTGCCACCAGCATTGGGACCATGAGCGAGCAGTACTTC
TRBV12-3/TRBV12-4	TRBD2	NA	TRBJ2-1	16	CASSPRLAGYHNEQFF	TGTGCCAGCAGTCCCCGACTAGCGGGGTACCATAATGAGCAGTTCTTC
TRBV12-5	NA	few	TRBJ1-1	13	CASGLMMNTEAFF	TGTGCTAGTGGTTTGATGATGAACACTGAAGCTTTCTTT
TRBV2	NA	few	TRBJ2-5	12	CASNVAQETQYF	TGTGCCAGCAATGTTGCCCAAGAGACCCAGTACTTC
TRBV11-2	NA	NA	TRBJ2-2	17	CASSLRAGRLDTGELFF	TGTGCCAGCAGCTTACGTGCGGGGCGGTTGGACACCGGGGAGCTGTTTTTT
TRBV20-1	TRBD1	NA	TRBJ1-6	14	CSAPRQGGDSPLHF	TGCAGTGCTCCCCGACAGGGCGGTGATTCACCCCTCCACTTT
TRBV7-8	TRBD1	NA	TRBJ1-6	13	CASSQGQVRPLHF	TGTGCCAGCAGCCAGGGACAGGTTAGGCCCCTCCACTTT
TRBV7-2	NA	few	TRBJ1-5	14	CASSLSWRDQPQHF	TGTGCCAGCAGCTTATCGTGGAGGGATCAGCCCCAGCATTTT
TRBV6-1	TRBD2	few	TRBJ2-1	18	CASSPPPALASGSNEQFF	TGTGCCAGCAGTCCTCCTCCCGCGCTGGCTAGCGGGAGCAATGAGCAGTTCTTC
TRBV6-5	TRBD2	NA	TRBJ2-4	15	CASSYREGAKNIQYF	TGTGCCAGCAGTTACAGGGAGGGAGCCAAAAACATTCAGTACTTC